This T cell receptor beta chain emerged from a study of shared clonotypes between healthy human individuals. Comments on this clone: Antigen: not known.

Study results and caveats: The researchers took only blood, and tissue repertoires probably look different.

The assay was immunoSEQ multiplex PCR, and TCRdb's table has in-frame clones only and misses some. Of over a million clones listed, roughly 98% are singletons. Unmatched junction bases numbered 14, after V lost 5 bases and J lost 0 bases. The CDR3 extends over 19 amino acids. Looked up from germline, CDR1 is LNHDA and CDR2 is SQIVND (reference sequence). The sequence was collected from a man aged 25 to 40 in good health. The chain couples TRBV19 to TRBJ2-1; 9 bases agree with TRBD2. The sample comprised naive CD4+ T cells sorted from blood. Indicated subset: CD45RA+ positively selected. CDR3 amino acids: CASSLLAGTSKRSYNEQFF. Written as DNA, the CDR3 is TGTGCCAGTAGTCTTCTAGCGGGGACCTCCAAACGCTCCTACAATGAGCAGTTCTTC.